This T cell receptor beta chain was captured by sequencing in a study of PD-1 blockade in classical Hodgkin lymphoma. The CDR3 is 15 amino acids. Germline V gene lookup returns CDR1 MNHEY and CDR2 SVGAGI. Trimming took 5 bases from V and 2 from J; bases not matched to a gene: 7. Sequencing used immunoSEQ multiplex PCR; TCRdb keeps in-frame clones, though not all of them. The sample has some 11,000 clones, roughly 80% seen once. Time point meaning: cycle 4 day 1 (C4D1), after 5 to 7 weeks of nivolumab. All the patients suffered relapse after autologous stem cell transplantation, and brentuximab vedotin exposure differed. Starting with thawed PBMCs, CD4+ T cells were purified by magnetic negative selection.

The rearrangement joins TRBV6-5 to TRBJ2-5; 8 bases are a match to TRBD2. The source of this sequence is a human donor with classical Hodgkin lymphoma. Sequencing used CD4+ T cells from blood, obtained before the fourth cycle of nivolumab. The CDR3 sequence: CASSLGLAGQETQYF. DNA for the CDR3: TGTGCCAGCAGTCTCGGACTAGCCGGACAAGAGACCCAGTACTTC.